These T cell receptor beta chains were read from a single sample in a study of CD8 T cell repertoires and HIV-1 epitope variants. Here immunoSEQ multiplex PCR was the method, and the copy in TCRdb shows in-frame clones only, minus some. The profile shows approximately 90,000 clones, roughly 81% of them singletons. The specimen sequenced was uncultured baseline CD8+ T cells from peripheral blood mononuclear cells (PBMCs). These receptors all stem from a male donor with HIV. Both conserved end residues are part of each CDR3. A D gene is named only where the DNA matches it firmly. A row's size may be missing; if present it is once, few, many or a size class.

CDR3,DNA,size,V,D,J,length
CASSLSGINTEAFF,TGCGCCAGCAGCTTGTCAGGGATAAACACTGAAGCTTTCTTT,.,TRBV5-1,.,TRBJ1-1,14
CASSQGVISNTEAFF,TGCGCCAGCAGCCAAGGGGTTATCTCGAACACTGAAGCTTTCTTT,.,TRBV4-1,.,TRBJ1-1,15
CASSFSGGGNTGELFF,TGTGCCAGCAGCTTTAGCGGGGGCGGTAACACCGGGGAGCTGTTTTTT,.,TRBV9,TRBD2,TRBJ2-2,16
CASAAGLAGNTDTQYF,TGTGCTAGTGCCGCCGGACTAGCGGGAAACACAGATACGCAGTATTTT,.,TRBV12-5,TRBD2,TRBJ2-3,16
CASSYSDYEQYF,TGTGCCAGCAGTTACTCGGACTACGAGCAGTACTTC,.,TRBV6-6,.,TRBJ2-7,12
CASSIPPPGIYGYTF,TGTGCCAGTAGTATACCCCCGCCCGGCATCTATGGCTACACCTTC,.,TRBV19,.,TRBJ1-2,15
CASSRPIPSGLAKNIQYF,TGTGCCAGCAGTCGCCCGATTCCTAGCGGGCTAGCCAAAAACATTCAGTACTTC,.,TRBV28,TRBD2,TRBJ2-4,18
CATSREDRANTEAFF,TGTGCCACCAGCAGGGAAGACAGGGCGAACACTGAAGCTTTCTTT,.,TRBV15,TRBD1,TRBJ1-1,15
CSVLRTYNTEAFF,TGCAGCGTTCTCCGGACTTACAACACTGAAGCTTTCTTT,.,TRBV29-1,.,TRBJ1-1,13
CASSKVGGDGTQETQYF,TGTGCCAGCAGCAAGGTGGGGGGTGACGGGACGCAAGAGACCCAGTACTTC,.,TRBV9,.,TRBJ2-5,17
CASEKDSSMNTEAFF,TGTGCCAGCGAAAAAGACAGTTCGATGAACACTGAAGCTTTCTTT,.,TRBV6-6,.,TRBJ1-1,15
CASSVVARETQYF,TGTGCCAGCAGCGTCGTGGCTAGAGAGACCCAGTACTTC,.,TRBV6-1,.,TRBJ2-5,13
CASARTGVTEAFF,TGTGCCAGCGCCCGTACAGGGGTCACTGAAGCTTTCTTT,.,TRBV6-6,TRBD1,TRBJ1-1,13
CASSLDEKLFF,TGTGCCAGCAGTTTGGATGAAAAACTGTTTTTT,few,TRBV28,.,TRBJ1-4,11
CASSWGGGEQYF,TGTGCCAGCAGCTGGGGTGGAGGCGAGCAGTACTTC,.,TRBV7-2,.,TRBJ2-7,12
CASSLGEGATSTDTQYF,TGTGCCAGCAGCTTGGGGGAAGGGGCAACTAGCACAGATACGCAGTATTTT,.,TRBV5-5,.,TRBJ2-3,17
CAFPGQGQAKNIQYF,TGCGCCTTCCCAGGACAGGGCCAAGCCAAAAACATTCAGTACTTC,.,TRBV10-1,TRBD1,TRBJ2-4,15
CASSQSAGSGNTIYF,TGTGCCAGCAGCCAAAGCGCGGGGTCTGGAAACACCATATATTTT,few,TRBV9,.,TRBJ1-3,15
CASSSSITAYEQYF,TGTGCCAGCAGCTCCTCGATAACCGCCTACGAGCAGTACTTC,.,TRBV7-2,.,TRBJ2-7,14
CASSFGLPNNEQFF,TGTGCCAGCAGCTTCGGGCTACCCAACAATGAGCAGTTCTTC,.,TRBV7-2,.,TRBJ2-1,14
CASSLQAGAPYNEQFF,TGTGCCAGCAGCTTACAAGCGGGAGCACCCTACAATGAGCAGTTCTTC,.,TRBV7-9,TRBD2,TRBJ2-1,16
CASRTPGPPYEQYF,TGTGCCAGCAGGACCCCCGGTCCCCCCTACGAGCAGTACTTC,.,TRBV6-6,.,TRBJ2-7,14
CASSLALPGTGELFF,TGTGCTAGCAGCTTAGCTTTGCCGGGCACCGGGGAGCTGTTTTTT,once,TRBV7-7,.,TRBJ2-2,15
CASSPNPGALNSPLHF,TGTGCCAGCAGCCCCAATCCGGGGGCCCTTAATTCACCCCTCCACTTT,few,TRBV9,.,TRBJ1-6,16
CASSSNQGDQPQHF,TGTGCCAGCAGCTCTAATCAGGGGGACCAGCCCCAGCATTTT,once,TRBV5-4,TRBD1,TRBJ1-5,14
CASSLYRTSSNTGELFF,TGTGCCAGCAGCTTGTATCGGACTAGCTCGAACACCGGGGAGCTGTTTTTT,.,TRBV5-6,TRBD2,TRBJ2-2,17
CARGLAGGTNTQYF,TGTGCCCGGGGGCTAGCGGGGGGTACGAATACGCAGTATTTT,few,TRBV2,TRBD2,TRBJ2-3,14
CASSHLGLLNTGELFF,TGTGCCAGCAGCCACCTAGGTCTGCTAAACACCGGGGAGCTGTTTTTT,.,TRBV7-9,.,TRBJ2-2,16
CASSLVAGGGQYF,TGTGCCAGCAGCTTGGTTGCGGGGGGTGGGCAGTACTTC,.,TRBV5-6,TRBD2,TRBJ2-7,13
CASSLGRASTDTQYF,TGTGCCAGTAGCCTGGGAAGGGCGAGCACAGATACGCAGTATTTT,.,TRBV19,.,TRBJ2-3,15
CAISDLKGQGMTQHF,TGTGCCATCAGTGACTTGAAGGGACAGGGTATGACCCAGCATTTT,.,TRBV10-3,TRBD1,TRBJ1-5,15
CASSLGGVTDTQYF,TGTGCCAGCTCACTCGGGGGTGTCACAGATACGCAGTATTTT,.,TRBV18,.,TRBJ2-3,14
CASSFRGGRQPQHF,TGTGCCAGCAGCTTTAGGGGGGGGCGGCAGCCCCAGCATTTT,many,TRBV5-6,.,TRBJ1-5,14
CASSTQLDTNYGYTF,TGTGCCAGCAGCACTCAGCTTGACACTAACTATGGCTACACCTTC,few,TRBV7-2,.,TRBJ1-2,15
CASSLSTSYNEQFF,TGCGCCAGCAGCTTAAGCACCTCCTACAATGAGCAGTTCTTC,few,TRBV5-1,.,TRBJ2-1,14